This TCR beta chain was sequenced for a study of blood T cell repertoires in COVID-19. In the original analysis: Amplification with reference gene primers provided the estimates of nucleated cell counts. Libraries were prepared by immunoSEQ multiplex PCR; TCRdb keeps only in-frame clonotypes and omits some of them. That table supplies the V and J calls and clone size; D and trimming were determined from the DNA. The sample consists of 150,000 to 200,000 clones, around 85% of them appearing once. J lost 5 bases, V lost 6 bases, and 8 bases had no gene match. The length of the CDR3 is 14 residues. Germline CDR1 reads SQVTM; CDR2 reads ANQGSEA. Cohort 3 recovery required two negative PCRs, clearance, or symptom resolution.

The chain carries TRBV29-1 and TRBJ1-2, with 11 bases identical to TRBD1. The TCR comes from a man aged 35 to 55 who had recovered from COVID-19. Sequencing used PBMCs or T cells enriched from blood (not recorded which). CDR3 DNA: TGCAGCGTAGACCTGAGGGACAGGGGGTATGGCTACACCTTC. Translation: CSVDLRDRGYGYTF.